The present T cell receptor (beta chain) was sequenced within a study of radiotherapy plus CTLA-4 blockade in lung cancer. Overall study: An objective response was seen in approximately 17% of patients, and disease control in roughly 28%.

The V segment lost 2 bases and the J segment 1 base; nucleotides outside the gene matches: 3. The CDR3 sequence is 15 residues long. Germline values: CDR1 SGHNT, CDR2 YYREEE (reference sequence). About this clone itself: The antigen remains unidentified.

Whole-study findings and limits: Dynamics of early blood T cell clones, together with interferon-beta, were reportedly the best predictors of response. Radiotherapy plus ipilimumab was followed by expansion in blood of tumor-derived TCR clones.

The table came from immunoSEQ multiplex PCR; TCRdb's copy has only in-frame clones and leaves some out. The table has 80,000 to 100,000 clones, roughly 74% seen once. The genes are TRBV5-4 and TRBJ1-5; 7 nucleotides match TRBD1. The receptor comes from a human donor with non-small cell lung cancer who had a partial response to radiotherapy plus ipilimumab. Some clones in this sample may be carry-over from other donors' samples. The specimen was peripheral blood, collected from a patient treated with radiotherapy plus ipilimumab. The CDR3 sequence is CASSLGGHSNQPQHF. CDR3 nucleotides: TGTGCCAGCAGCTTAGGGGGCCACAGCAATCAGCCCCAGCATTTT.